A selection of T cell receptor beta chains follows, all from one sample in a study of cytomegalovirus exposure and HLA in healthy donors. The data were produced by immunoSEQ multiplex PCR, yet TCRdb's version contains in-frame clones alone and is incomplete. Here the sample spans around 210,000 clones, around 73% being singletons. Material for sequencing was PBMCs. These receptors came from a woman under 40 in good health and CMV-seronegative. The CDR3 runs from the conserved cysteine through the conserved F or W. D genes are given only for firm matches. Size tells how often a clone was seen (once, few, many) or the class of an expanded clone, and some rows leave it out.

cdr3_aa cdr3_nt j_call v_call d_call clone_size
CASSLVLQGGETQYF TGTGCCAGCAGCTTGGTCCTCCAGGGAGGGGAGACCCAGTACTTC TRBJ2-5 TRBV5-6 TRBD2 NA
CAENTGIRTDTQYF TGTGCCGAAAACACAGGGATCCGCACAGATACGCAGTATTTT TRBJ2-3 TRBV7-9 NA NA
CASISRENEQFF TGTGCCAGCATCTCCCGGGAGAATGAGCAGTTCTTC TRBJ2-1 TRBV2 NA few
CASRGQELVVDTQYF TGTGCCAGCAGAGGGCAAGAACTAGTAGTAGATACGCAGTATTTT TRBJ2-3 TRBV7-2 NA NA
CASSQELAGVDNEQFF TGCGCCAGCAGCCAGGAACTAGCGGGGGTGGACAATGAGCAGTTCTTC TRBJ2-1 TRBV5-1 TRBD2 NA
CASSRTRDTTEAFF TGCGCCAGCAGCCGGACAAGGGACACCACTGAAGCTTTCTTT TRBJ1-1 TRBV5-1 NA once
CATSKDRALEGYTF TGTGCCACCAGCAAGGACAGGGCCTTGGAGGGCTACACCTTC TRBJ1-2 TRBV15 TRBD1 NA
CASSQDRGFSYEQYF TGCGCCAGCAGCCAGGACAGGGGGTTTTCCTACGAGCAGTACTTC TRBJ2-7 TRBV5-1 TRBD1 NA
CASSWTGRLFGNTIYF TGTGCCAGCAGCTGGACAGGAAGATTATTTGGAAACACCATATATTTT TRBJ1-3 TRBV2 TRBD1 NA
CASSEGTAYGYTF TGTGCCAGCAGTGAGGGGACAGCCTATGGCTACACCTTC TRBJ1-2 TRBV6-1 TRBD1 NA
CASSAWTSRNTDTQYF TGTGCCAGCTCAGCCTGGACTAGCCGAAACACAGATACGCAGTATTTT TRBJ2-3 TRBV18 TRBD2 few
CASSQGPPWLASEKLFF TGTGCCAGCAGCCAAGGCCCTCCATGGTTGGCAAGTGAAAAACTGTTTTTT TRBJ1-4 TRBV14 NA NA
CASSQEAPGRNEKLFF TGTGCCAGCAGCCAAGAAGCCCCAGGGAGGAATGAAAAACTGTTTTTT TRBJ1-4 TRBV4-2 NA NA
CASSPSWREGRQETQYF TGTGCCAGCTCACCTTCTTGGCGGGAGGGCCGACAAGAGACCCAGTACTTC TRBJ2-5 TRBV18 TRBD2 NA
CASSWDRGTGELFF TGTGCCAGCAGTTGGGACAGGGGCACCGGGGAGCTGTTTTTT TRBJ2-2 TRBV27 TRBD1 NA
CASSLWDREGEQYF TGTGCCAGCAGTCTTTGGGACAGGGAGGGCGAGCAGTACTTC TRBJ2-7 TRBV28 TRBD1 NA
CASSLGQGYLSPLHF TGTGCCAGCAGCCTCGGACAGGGTTACCTCTCACCCCTCCACTTT TRBJ1-6 TRBV5-4 TRBD1 NA
CASSLGTGAGNTIYF TGCGCCAGCAGCTTGGGGACAGGGGCTGGAAACACCATATATTTT TRBJ1-3 TRBV5-1 TRBD1 NA
CASSQADTATNEKLFF TGTGCCAGCAGCCAAGCAGACACTGCAACTAATGAAAAACTGTTTTTT TRBJ1-4 TRBV4-2 NA NA
CARGQGEYGEQFF TGTGCCAGGGGACAGGGGGAATACGGTGAGCAGTTCTTC TRBJ2-1 TRBV2 TRBD1 NA
CASSLETGMHYGYTF TGTGCCAGCAGTTTGGAGACAGGGATGCACTATGGCTACACCTTC TRBJ1-2 TRBV28 TRBD1 NA
CASSNRAGNTIYF TGTGCCAGCAGCAACCGGGCTGGAAACACCATATATTTT TRBJ1-3 TRBV7-9 NA NA
CASSIHPARGGTYNEQFF TGTGCCAGTAGTATTCACCCGGCCCGCGGGGGGACATACAATGAGCAGTTCTTC TRBJ2-1 TRBV19 TRBD2 NA
CASSSGGRRGYTF TGTGCCAGCAGCTCGGGGGGCCGTCGGGGCTACACCTTC TRBJ1-2 TRBV5-4 NA NA
CASSSQLSRIRRGTGANVLTF TGTGCCAGCAGTTCCCAACTATCTAGAATCCGGCGGGGGACTGGGGCCAACGTCCTGACTTTC TRBJ2-6 TRBV27 TRBD2 NA
CASSREQGGTDTQYF TGTGCCAGCTCGCGAGAACAGGGGGGCACAGATACGCAGTATTTT TRBJ2-3 TRBV18 TRBD1 NA
CASSPTVVAGTEQFF TGTGCCAGCAGCCCGACGGTAGTGGCGGGCACTGAGCAGTTCTTC TRBJ2-1 TRBV7-6 NA few
CASSPDRAHTQYF TGTGCCAGCAGTCCGGACAGGGCCCATACCCAGTACTTC TRBJ2-5 TRBV6-5 TRBD1 NA
CASSEGSGRTYEQYF TGTGCCAGCAGTGAAGGTAGCGGGAGGACCTACGAGCAGTACTTC TRBJ2-7 TRBV6-1 TRBD2 NA
CASSVALHGASGNTIYF TGTGCCAGCAGCGTAGCTCTTCACGGAGCCTCTGGAAACACCATATATTTT TRBJ1-3 TRBV9 NA few
CASGSQGIYGYTF TGTGCCAGCGGCTCACAGGGAATCTATGGCTACACCTTC TRBJ1-2 TRBV27 NA NA
CASSRPGQVSEKLFF TGCGCCAGCAGCCGCCCGGGACAAGTGAGTGAAAAACTGTTTTTT TRBJ1-4 TRBV4-1 NA NA
CASSLRGGDYEQYF TGCGCCAGCAGCCTAAGGGGAGGGGACTACGAGCAGTACTTC TRBJ2-7 TRBV5-1 TRBD2 NA
CAWSVMDRSNQPQHF TGTGCCTGGAGTGTAATGGACAGGAGCAATCAGCCCCAGCATTTT TRBJ1-5 TRBV30 TRBD1 NA
CASSDRLRSGDEQFF TGTGCCAGCAGTGACCGGTTGCGGAGCGGCGATGAGCAGTTCTTC TRBJ2-1 TRBV6-1 NA NA
CASSLDVGRSTEAFF TGTGCCAGCAGCTTAGATGTGGGCAGATCCACTGAAGCTTTCTTT TRBJ1-1 TRBV7-9 NA NA
CASSEVAGGNYGYPF NA TRBJ1-2 TRBV6-1 NA NA
CASSRTGELFF TGTGCCAGCAGTCGTACCGGGGAGCTGTTTTTT TRBJ2-2 TRBV6-5 NA few
CASSYSKGEAQHF TGTGCCAGCAGTTACTCGAAGGGGGAAGCCCAGCATTTT TRBJ1-5 TRBV6-6 NA NA
CASMPRGTEAFF TGTGCCAGCATGCCTAGGGGGACTGAAGCTTTCTTT TRBJ1-1 TRBV6-5 NA NA
CASSRGGGKNYGYTF TGCGCCAGCAGCCGAGGTGGGGGGAAGAACTATGGCTACACCTTC TRBJ1-2 TRBV5-1 NA once
CASSDSGGGADTQYF TGTGCCAGCAGTGACTCGGGGGGGGGAGCAGATACGCAGTATTTT TRBJ2-3 TRBV6-4 TRBD2 NA
CASGLVTPENGYTF TGTGCTAGTGGTTTGGTAACCCCGGAGAATGGCTACACCTTC TRBJ1-2 TRBV12-5 NA NA
CASSWTSGQRGQYF TGTGCCAGCAGCTGGACTAGCGGCCAGAGGGGGCAGTACTTC TRBJ2-7 TRBV7-2 TRBD2 NA
CASSPGQAKYF TGTGCCAGCAGCCCCGGACAGGCAAAGTACTTC TRBJ2-5 TRBV5-5 TRBD1 few
CASSSGTGGYGEAFF TGCGCCAGCAGCTCCGGGACAGGGGGCTATGGTGAAGCTTTCTTT TRBJ1-1 TRBV5-1 TRBD1 NA
CASSLYADTEAFF TGTGCCAGCAGCTTATATGCGGACACTGAAGCTTTCTTT TRBJ1-1 TRBV7-3 NA NA
CASSLVRGGTYEQYF TGTGCCAGCAGCTTAGTCCGGGGAGGAACCTACGAGCAGTACTTC TRBJ2-7 TRBV7-8 NA NA
CASRLDARFEQYF TGTGCCAGCAGACTAGACGCGCGTTTCGAGCAGTACTTC TRBJ2-7 TRBV6-5 NA few
CASHHAGTPGTNYGYTF TGTGCCAGCCATCATGCCGGGACACCCGGGACTAACTATGGCTACACCTTC TRBJ1-2 TRBV19 NA NA
CASSSAFSASNYEQYF TGTGCCAGCAGCTCCGCGTTTTCCGCCTCAAACTACGAGCAGTACTTC TRBJ2-7 TRBV5-8 NA once
CASSFDRVSYNEQFF TGTGCCAGCAGTTTCGACAGGGTCTCCTACAATGAGCAGTTCTTC TRBJ2-1 TRBV6-6 TRBD1 NA